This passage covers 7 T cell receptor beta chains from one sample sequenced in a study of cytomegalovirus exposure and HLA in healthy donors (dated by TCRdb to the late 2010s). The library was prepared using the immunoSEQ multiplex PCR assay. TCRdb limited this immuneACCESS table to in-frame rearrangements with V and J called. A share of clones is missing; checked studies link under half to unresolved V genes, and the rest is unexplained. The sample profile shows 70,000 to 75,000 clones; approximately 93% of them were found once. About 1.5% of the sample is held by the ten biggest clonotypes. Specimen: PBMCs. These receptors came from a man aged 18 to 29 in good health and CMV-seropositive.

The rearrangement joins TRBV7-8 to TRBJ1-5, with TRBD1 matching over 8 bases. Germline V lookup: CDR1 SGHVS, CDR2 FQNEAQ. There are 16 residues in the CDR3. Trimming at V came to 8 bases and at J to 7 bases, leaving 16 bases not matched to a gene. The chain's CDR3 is CASGQGPDRGWQPQHF. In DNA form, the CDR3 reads TGTGCCAGCGGGCAGGGGCCCGACAGGGGTTGGCAGCCCCAGCATTTT.

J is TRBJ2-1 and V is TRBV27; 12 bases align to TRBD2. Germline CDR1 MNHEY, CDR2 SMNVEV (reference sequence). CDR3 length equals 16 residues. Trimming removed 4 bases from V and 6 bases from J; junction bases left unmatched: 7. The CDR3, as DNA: TGTGCCAGCAGTTCAGCTAGCGGGAGGGCCTCCAATGAGCAGTTCTTC. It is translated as CASSSASGRASNEQFF.

CDR3 DNA sequence: TGTGCCAGCAGCTTAGACGACTCCGGGACAGGGCAGGAGACCCAGTACTTC. Protein sequence: CASSLDDSGTGQETQYF. The V gene is TRBV11-2, the J gene TRBJ2-5, with 9 nucleotides matching TRBD1. This CDR3 has 17 residues. Germline V gene lookup returns CDR1 SGHAT and CDR2 FQNNGV. V trimming: 0 bases; J trimming: 5 bases; junction bases outside the gene matches: 10.

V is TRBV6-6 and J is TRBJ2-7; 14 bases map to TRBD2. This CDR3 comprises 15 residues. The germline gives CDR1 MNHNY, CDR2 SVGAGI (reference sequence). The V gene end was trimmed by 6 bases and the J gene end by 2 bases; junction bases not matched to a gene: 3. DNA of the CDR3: TGTGCCAGCAGGGGACTAGCGGGAGCTACCTACGAGCAGTACTTC. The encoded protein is CASRGLAGATYEQYF.

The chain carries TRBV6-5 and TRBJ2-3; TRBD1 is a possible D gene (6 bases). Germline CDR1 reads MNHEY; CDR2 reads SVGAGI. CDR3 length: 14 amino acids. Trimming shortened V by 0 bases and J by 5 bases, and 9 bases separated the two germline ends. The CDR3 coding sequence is TGTGCCAGCAGTTACTCACAGGGCCTAGATACGCAGTATTTT. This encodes CASSYSQGLDTQYF.

This chain's CDR3 is CASSLQGNQPQHF. For the CDR3, the DNA is TGCGCCAGCAGCCTACAGGGGAATCAGCCCCAGCATTTT. This chain joins TRBV10-2 and TRBJ1-5; TRBD1 aligns across 7 bases. This CDR3 is 13 amino acids long. Germline V lookup: CDR1 WSHSY, CDR2 SAAADI. V lost 6 bases, J lost 4 bases, and 3 bases stayed unmatched.

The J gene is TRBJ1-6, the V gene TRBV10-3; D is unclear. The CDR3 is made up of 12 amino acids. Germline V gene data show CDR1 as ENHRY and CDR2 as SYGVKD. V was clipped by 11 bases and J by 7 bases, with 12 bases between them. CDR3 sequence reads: CAVRESNSPLHF. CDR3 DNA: TGTGCCGTCCGGGAATCCAATTCACCCCTCCACTTT.